The rows below give T cell receptor beta chains drawn from one sample of a study of regulatory T cells in long-lasting Graves disease. TCRdb fed the multiplex PCR reads into MiXCR, producing one record per CDR3 protein. Here the sample spans 500,000 to 700,000 distinct CDR3 sequences, about 16% being singletons. These data were also filed under a second study, of T cells in Graves' hyperthyroidism and ophthalmopathy.

The sample was peripheral blood mononuclear cells (PBMCs), taken at new diagnosis, from a patient treated with antithyroid drugs. The source is a woman between 25 and 40 years old with Graves disease. Each CDR3 is given with its conserved first and last residue. Fields, in order: J gene, D gene, V gene, clone size, CDR3 protein, CDR3 DNA. The D gene is left open where the match is weak. A row's size may be missing; if present it is once, few, many or a size class.

TRBJ2-1 TRBD2 TRBV12-3/TRBV12-4 many CASSSPSGDLSSYNEQFF TGTGCCAGCAGTTCCCCTAGCGGAGATCTTAGCTCCTACAATGAGCAGTTCTTC
TRBJ2-6 TRBD1 TRBV28 . CASRPRGTGPSGANVLTF TGTGCCAGCAGACCCCGAGGGACAGGGCCCTCTGGGGCCAACGTCCTGACTTTC
TRBJ1-2 TRBD1 TRBV5-1 . CASSPSTGDGYTF TGCGCCAGCAGCCCGTCGACAGGGGATGGCTACACCTTC
TRBJ2-1 TRBD2 TRBV9 few CASTWGLAGGNEQFF TGTGCCAGCACCTGGGGCCTAGCGGGAGGCAATGAGCAGTTCTTC
TRBJ2-5 TRBD2 TRBV6-1 few CASSTTGTSGQETQYF TGTGCCAGCAGTACAACCGGGACTAGCGGGCAAGAGACCCAGTACTTC
TRBJ1-2 TRBD1 TRBV5-6 . CASSSGQVKHYGYTF TGTGCCAGCAGCTCCGGACAGGTAAAGCACTATGGCTACACCTTC
TRBJ2-2 . TRBV19 few CASSWALVGLDNTGELFF TGTGCCAGTAGTTGGGCCCTGGTTGGTTTGGACAACACCGGGGAGCTGTTTTTT
TRBJ1-2 TRBD1 TRBV28 many CASSFQSTGVLSGYTF TGTGCCAGCAGTTTTCAATCGACAGGGGTTTTGTCCGGCTACACCTTC
TRBJ1-2 TRBD1 TRBV7-2 many CASRPGTGDGYTF TGTGCCAGCAGACCCGGGACAGGGGATGGCTACACCTTC
TRBJ1-4 . TRBV6-2/TRBV6-3 . CASSYRGRRNEKLFF TGTGCCAGCAGTTACCGGGGACGGCGTAATGAAAAACTGTTTTTT
TRBJ2-1 . TRBV7-3 many CASSPRGGIGTGEQFF TGTGCCAGCAGCCCCCGGGGTGGGATCGGTACGGGTGAGCAGTTCTTC
TRBJ2-5 . TRBV27 few CASSLRGVGETQYF TGTGCCAGCAGTTTGAGAGGGGTTGGGGAGACCCAGTACTTC
TRBJ1-6 . TRBV5-1 . CASSRGEYNSPLHF TGCGCCAGCAGCCGAGGGGAGTATAATTCACCCCTCCACTTT
TRBJ2-1 . TRBV29-1 . CSVDRGRDTEQFF TGCAGCGTTGATCGGGGAAGGGACACTGAGCAGTTCTTC
TRBJ2-7 . TRBV2 few CASRTEYYEQYF TGTGCCAGCCGTACAGAGTACTACGAGCAGTACTTC
TRBJ1-6 TRBD1 TRBV9 few CASSGRQGGSPLHF TGTGCCAGCAGCGGACGACAGGGGGGCTCACCCCTCCACTTT
TRBJ2-1 TRBD2 TRBV12-3/TRBV12-4 many CASSPSTSGSEFF TGTGCCAGCAGCCCGTCCACTAGCGGGAGCGAGTTCTTC
TRBJ2-1 . TRBV5-6 few CASSLGWGSRNEQFF TGTGCCAGCAGCCTTGGTTGGGGGAGTCGCAATGAGCAGTTCTTC
TRBJ1-3 . TRBV28 many CASSPHHLSGNTIYF TGTGCCAGCAGTCCCCACCATCTCTCTGGAAACACCATATATTTT
TRBJ1-6 . TRBV20-1 few CSARREREHSPLHF TGCAGTGCTAGGCGCGAGAGGGAACATTCACCCCTCCACTTT
TRBJ2-3 TRBD1 TRBV5-1 . CASSSTTGATDTQYF TGCGCCAGCAGCTCGACGACAGGGGCCACAGATACGCAGTATTTT
TRBJ2-1 TRBD1 TRBV20-1 few CSARKVDREVPSYNEQFF TGCAGTGCTAGAAAGGTGGACAGGGAAGTTCCCTCCTACAATGAGCAGTTCTTC
TRBJ2-1 TRBD2 TRBV29-1 few CSVDSVAGPTYNEQFF TGCAGCGTTGATTCCGTAGCGGGGCCGACCTACAATGAGCAGTTCTTC
TRBJ2-5 . TRBV24-1 many CATSDFRGDQYF TGTGCCACCAGTGATTTCAGGGGGGACCAGTACTTC
TRBJ2-7 . TRBV6-5 many CASSYDRSYIYEQYF TGTGCCAGCAGTTACGACAGGTCCTATATCTACGAGCAGTACTTC
TRBJ2-1 TRBD2 TRBV5-1 many CASSFLGSRGGSYNEQFF TGCGCCAGCAGCTTTTTGGGGAGCCGGGGGGGCTCCTACAATGAGCAGTTCTTC
TRBJ2-1 . TRBV27 many CASSSGLGGANEQFF TGTGCCAGCAGTTCCGGATTAGGCGGGGCTAATGAGCAGTTCTTC
TRBJ2-7 . TRBV28 many CASSASALKGVDEQYF TGTGCCAGCAGTGCGTCCGCTTTGAAGGGTGTGGACGAGCAGTACTTC
TRBJ2-7 TRBD1 TRBV6-1 many CASSEDRGRLYEQYF TGTGCCAGCAGTGAAGACAGGGGGCGACTCTACGAGCAGTACTTC
TRBJ2-2 . TRBV12-5 . CASGLGVTGELFF TGTGCTAGTGGTTTGGGGGTGACCGGGGAGCTGTTTTTT
TRBJ2-5 TRBD1 TRBV29-1 many CSVEGDSGRKVETQYF TGCAGCGTTGAAGGGGACAGTGGCAGGAAAGTAGAGACCCAGTACTTC
TRBJ2-7 TRBD1 TRBV28 many CASSSGTGAPYEQYF TGTGCCAGCAGTTCTGGGACAGGGGCCCCCTACGAGCAGTACTTC
TRBJ1-1 . TRBV7-3 . CASSLSQGPNTEAFF TGTGCCAGCAGCTTATCCCAGGGGCCTAACACTGAAGCTTTCTTT
TRBJ1-1 . TRBV5-6 . CASSQRKLSTEAFF TGTGCCAGCAGCCAAAGAAAGCTAAGCACTGAAGCTTTCTTT
TRBJ2-7 . TRBV10-3 few CAISEQGSSYEQYF TGTGCCATCAGTGAGCAGGGGTCCTCCTACGAGCAGTACTTC
TRBJ2-1 . TRBV12-3/TRBV12-4 . CASSPQARPDEQFF TGTGCCAGCAGTCCTCAGGCCCGTCCCGATGAGCAGTTCTTC
TRBJ1-6 . TRBV2 . CASNREANSPLHF TGTGCCAGCAATCGTGAGGCTAATTCACCCCTCCACTTT
TRBJ1-1 . TRBV7-8 many CASSLGWGTPEAFF TGTGCCAGCAGCTTAGGGTGGGGGACCCCTGAAGCTTTCTTT
TRBJ1-1 . TRBV13 few CASSLVMAINTEAFF TGTGCCAGCAGCTTAGTAATGGCCATCAACACTGAAGCTTTCTTT
TRBJ1-5 . TRBV7-8 few CASSLFTGLDQPQHF TGTGCCAGCAGCTTATTTACCGGGTTGGATCAGCCCCAGCATTTT
TRBJ1-4 . TRBV11-2 many CASSLTYNEKLFF TGTGCCAGCAGCCTGACTTACAATGAAAAACTGTTTTTT
TRBJ1-4 TRBD1 TRBV6-5 many CASSYGTGDLEKLFF TGTGCCAGCAGTTACGGGACAGGGGACCTGGAAAAACTGTTTTTT
TRBJ2-1 . TRBV5-6 . CASKILGVGNEQFF TGTGCCAGCAAGATATTAGGGGTAGGAAATGAGCAGTTCTTC
TRBJ2-7 . TRBV18 few CASSPAWGEQYF TGTGCCAGCAGCCCGGCGTGGGGCGAGCAGTACTTC
TRBJ2-7 TRBD1 TRBV6-2/TRBV6-3 few CASRVTGGKEQYF TGTGCCAGCAGAGTGACAGGGGGAAAGGAGCAGTACTTC
TRBJ2-2 TRBD2 TRBV28 few CASSSPGTSPNKGEPFF TGTGCCAGCAGCTCACCCGGGACTAGCCCCAATAAGGGGGAGCCGTTTTTT
TRBJ1-2 . TRBV28 many CASSPQARGRGYTF TGTGCCAGCAGTCCGCAAGCCCGGGGCCGGGGCTACACCTTC
TRBJ2-7 . TRBV25-1 . CASSESVYEQYF TGTGCCAGCAGTGAATCCGTATACGAGCAGTACTTC
TRBJ1-4 . TRBV20-1 many CSAREVEKLFF TGCAGTGCCAGGGAGGTTGAAAAACTGTTTTTT
TRBJ1-2 . TRBV20-1 many CSAPRALGYGYTF TGCAGTGCTCCGAGGGCCCTTGGCTATGGCTACACCTTC
TRBJ2-5 . TRBV30 . CAWIPPPGRTRAETQYF TGTGCCTGGATCCCGCCTCCTGGACGGACCAGAGCGGAGACCCAGTACTTC
TRBJ2-7 TRBD2 TRBV10-3 few CATAGAGESVPNEQYF TGTGCCACCGCCGGAGCGGGAGAATCGGTGCCTAACGAGCAGTACTTC
TRBJ2-3 . TRBV24-1 few CATSDLYEGDTQYF TGTGCCACCAGTGATTTGTATGAGGGAGATACGCAGTATTTT
TRBJ1-2 . TRBV14 few CASSQIIRGGYTF TGTGCCAGCAGCCAAATCATCCGGGGCGGCTACACCTTC
TRBJ1-5 . TRBV2 many CASKDSNQPQHF TGTGCCAGCAAAGATAGCAATCAGCCCCAGCATTTT
TRBJ2-7 . TRBV27 few CATSPQGRAYEQYF TGTGCCACCAGCCCGCAAGGACGGGCCTACGAGCAGTACTTC
TRBJ2-5 . TRBV6-2/TRBV6-3 few CASSYYGGTGTRETQYF TGTGCCAGCAGTTACTACGGAGGGACCGGGACTCGAGAGACCCAGTACTTC
TRBJ2-7 . TRBV29-1 . CSAVGGTGLLEQYF TGCAGCGCCGTCGGGGGGACAGGTCTACTCGAGCAGTACTTC
TRBJ1-4 TRBD1 TRBV7-9 . CASSPNTGTGFEKLFF TGTGCCAGCAGCCCGAACACCGGGACAGGGTTTGAAAAACTGTTTTTT
TRBJ2-7 . TRBV10-2 . CASSEYLGGYEQYF TGCGCCAGCAGTGAGTATTTAGGTGGTTACGAGCAGTACTTC